Below are 23 T cell receptor beta chains sequenced from a single sample in a study of OX40 agonist ivuxolimab in advanced cancers. Here immunoSEQ multiplex PCR was the method, and the copy in TCRdb shows in-frame clones only, minus some. Here the sample spans more than 45,000 clones, roughly 85% being singletons. The material was CD4+ or CD8+ T cells sorted from blood, obtained in a trial of the OX40 agonist ivuxolimab. The source is an adult with an advanced solid tumor such as melanoma, head and neck, liver or kidney cancer.

The V call is TRBV29-1, the J call TRBJ1-2; possibly TRBD1 for D (5 bases). The V gene's germline CDR1 is SQVTM and CDR2 ANQGSEA. The CDR3 extends over 17 amino acids. With 3 bases removed from V and 5 bases from J, the gap between germline ends came to 25 bases. The CDR3 sequence is CSVESNRIAGRGYGYTF. The CDR3 nucleotides read TGCAGCGTTGAGTCCAATCGGATAGCGGGACGGGGATATGGCTACACCTTC.

This rearrangement joins TRBV7-9 to TRBJ2-7, with D unresolved. Germline values: CDR1 SEHNR, CDR2 FQNEAQ (reference sequence). Between the trimmed V and J ends, which lost 5 bases and 4 bases, there was a span of 15 bases. The CDR3 contains 14 residues. The CDR3 sequence: CASSRSTVSYEQYF. The CDR3 DNA follows: TGTGCCAGCAGCCGCTCGACTGTGAGTTACGAGCAGTACTTC.

The chain carries TRBV18 and TRBJ1-1, with D possibly being TRBD1 (5 bases). Germline values: CDR1 KGHSH, CDR2 LQKENI. The CDR3 is 15 amino acids. Trimming shortened V by 4 bases and J by 3 bases, and 15 bases separated the two germline ends. Here the CDR3 DNA reads TGTGCCAGCTCACTAGGACGCCCAGGGTACACTGAAGCTTTCTTT. It translates to CASSLGRPGYTEAFF.

The chain carries TRBV25-1 and TRBJ2-2; a possible D gene is TRBD2 (7 bases). This CDR3 has 15 residues. V gave up 7 bases and J gave up 7 bases, with 19 bases separating them. From germline, CDR1 is MGHDK and CDR2 SYGVNS. The CDR3 nucleotides read TGTGCCAGCATTGGCGGGGGCTATAAGGGCGGGGAGCTGTTTTTT. Its translation: CASIGGGYKGGELFF.

The rearrangement joins TRBV6-1 to TRBJ2-1; D gene uncertain. CDR3 length: 11 amino acids. Per the germline V gene, CDR1 is MNHNS and CDR2 is SASEGT. Deletions cut 2 bases from V and 12 bases from J, with 8 bases between. CDR3 in amino acids: CASSETKGQFF. The CDR3 DNA reads as TGTGCCAGCAGTGAAACCAAGGGGCAGTTCTTC.

The chain has TRBV6-6 and TRBJ2-1; maybe TRBD1 (6 bases). Trimming stripped 5 bases from V and 1 base from J, with 12 bases between. Germline loops: CDR1 MNHNY, CDR2 SVGAGI (reference sequence). This CDR3 has 15 residues. The DNA of the CDR3 is TGTGCCAGCAGTAATGGACAGCTATCCTACAATGAGCAGTTCTTC. Protein sequence: CASSNGQLSYNEQFF.

The chain links TRBV18 to TRBJ2-3; D is ambiguous. The germline gives CDR1 KGHSH, CDR2 LQKENI. The CDR3 loop spans 13 amino acids. The ends were cut back, 1 base at V and 4 bases at J, with 6 bases in the middle. The CDR3 region is CASSPQQADTQYF. For the CDR3, the DNA is TGTGCCAGCTCACCACAGCAGGCAGATACGCAGTATTTT. The full variable domain, its missing parts supplied by reference TRBV18 and TRBJ2-3, is NAGVMQNPRHLVRRRGQEARLRCSPMKGHSHVYWYRQLPEEGLKFMVYLQKENIIDESGMPKERFSAEFPKEGPSILRIQQVVRGDSAAYFCASSPQQADTQYFGPGTRLTVL.

This chain links TRBV9 with TRBJ2-5, with a tentative D call TRBD2 (5 bases). Deletions cut 0 bases from V and 5 bases from J, with 8 bases between. Per germline, CDR1 SGDLS and CDR2 YYNGEE. The CDR3 runs to 13 residues. The CDR3 DNA follows: TGTGCCAGCAGCGTAGGAGTAGCGGAGACCCAGTACTTC. Translating gives CASSVGVAETQYF.

The table lists this clone with a count of one. The chain uses TRBV4-3 and TRBJ1-3, with D tentatively TRBD1 (6 bases). Germline loops: CDR1 LGHNA, CDR2 YSLEER. This CDR3 comprises 18 residues. Trimming pared 1 base from V and 0 bases from J, leaving 16 bases between. The CDR3 DNA reads TGCGCCAGCAGCCAAGTGGGGGGCGGCCCCATCTCTGGAAACACCATATATTTT. This codes for CASSQVGGGPISGNTIYF.

The chain combines TRBV5-6 with TRBJ2-7; 8 bases are shared with TRBD1. Trimming removed 4 bases from V and 3 bases from J; junction bases left unmatched: 6. Germline loops: CDR1 SGHDT, CDR2 YYEEEE. The CDR3 sequence is 14 residues long. The CDR3 region is CASSRGTGSYEQYF. The CDR3 DNA sequence: TGTGCCAGCAGCCGGGGGACAGGTAGCTACGAGCAGTACTTC.

The chain recombines TRBV5-4 with TRBJ2-7; TRBD1 agrees at 10 bases. This CDR3 comprises 14 residues. Germline-derived CDR1 and CDR2 are SGHNT and YYREEE (reference sequence). The V segment lost 4 bases and the J segment 6 bases; nucleotides outside the gene matches: 7. The CDR3 reads CASSKVDRGVEQYF. DNA for the CDR3: TGTGCCAGCAGCAAAGTGGACAGGGGGGTCGAGCAGTACTTC.

In nucleotides, the CDR3 is TGTGCCAGCAGTTTACTTGGGTATTACGAGCAGTACTTC. Translation: CASSLLGYYEQYF. The chain has TRBV28 and TRBJ2-5; D not resolved. The J call may be faulty, since TRBJ2-7 better matches the DNA end. This CDR3 has 13 amino acids. Germline CDR1 MDHEN, CDR2 SYDVKM.

The chain carries TRBV6-5 and TRBJ2-7; D remains ambiguous. Germline values: CDR1 MNHEY, CDR2 SVGAGI. This CDR3 is built from 15 residues. V was pared by 3 bases and J by 3 bases, with 15 bases between. CDR3 DNA: TGTGCCAGCAGTTATGCGAACAGCTTAAGCTACGAGCAGTACTTC. Translated, it gives CASSYANSLSYEQYF.

The chain recombines TRBV4-3 with TRBJ2-1; tentatively, D is TRBD2 (5 bases). The germline gives CDR1 LGHNA, CDR2 YSLEER. The V gene lost 0 bases and the J gene lost 7 bases, with 19 bases spanning the gap. The CDR3 is made up of 17 amino acids. CDR3 amino acids: CASSQEVLQSGSNEQFF. The CDR3 DNA reads as TGCGCCAGCAGCCAAGAGGTACTGCAAAGCGGTTCTAATGAGCAGTTCTTC.

Points on this clone: At one of its ends the junction is not consistent with the germline gene, which may arise from a read error. The V call is TRBV7-7, the J call TRBJ2-3; D gene unclear. From germline, CDR1 is SSHAT and CDR2 FNYEAQ (reference sequence). The CDR3 length is 14 residues. CDR3 DNA sequence: TGTGCTAGCAGCTTAGCAACGCTAACTGATACGCAGTATTTT. This translates into CASSLATLTDTQYF. The full variable domain, with the rest looked up from reference TRBV7-7 and TRBJ2-3, is GAGVSQSPRYKVTKRGQDVTLRCDPISSHATLYWYQQALGQGPEFLTYFNYEAQPDKSGLPSDRFSAERPEGSISTLTIQRTEQRDSAMYRCASSLATLTDTQYFGPGTRLTVL.

The rearrangement uses TRBV11-3 and TRBJ2-3; D is unresolved. Germline V lookup: CDR1 SGHNT, CDR2 YENEEA. Trimming shortened V by 2 bases and J by 5 bases, and 14 bases separated the two germline ends. The CDR3 loop spans 15 amino acids. CDR3 residues: CASSLMVAREDTQYF. The CDR3 DNA sequence: TGTGCCAGCAGCTTAATGGTGGCCCGCGAAGATACGCAGTATTTT.

The V and J genes are TRBV13 and TRBJ2-7; TRBD2 agrees at 10 bases. Trimming removed 5 bases from V and 2 bases from J; junction bases left unmatched: 12. From germline, CDR1 is PRHDT and CDR2 FYEKMQ (reference sequence). The CDR3 has 17 amino acids. CDR3 amino acids: CASSQRAGGRKAYEQYF. CDR3 nucleotides: TGTGCCAGCAGCCAACGAGCGGGGGGGAGGAAAGCCTACGAGCAGTACTTC.

This clone appeared a few times. The rearrangement links TRBV5-1 to TRBJ2-7, with D possibly being TRBD1 (6 bases). The CDR3 loop spans 15 amino acids. V lost 0 bases to trimming and J lost 2 bases, with 12 bases between them. Germline V gene lookup returns CDR1 SGHRS and CDR2 YFSETQ. CDR3 residues: CASSLVPGETYEQYF. In DNA, the CDR3 is TGCGCCAGCAGCTTGGTACCAGGGGAGACCTACGAGCAGTACTTC.

The V call is TRBV11-3, the J call TRBJ2-3; D is tentatively TRBD1 or TRBD2 (6 bases each). This CDR3 spans 12 amino acids. The germline V gene encodes CDR1 SGHNT and CDR2 YENEEA. CDR3 nucleotides: TGTGCGGAGGGCAGGGGAGAACATACGCAGTATTTT. Residues: CAEGRGEHTQYF.

This clone was observed once. The rearrangement joins TRBV5-6 to TRBJ2-7, with D uncertain. Trimming pared 3 bases from V and 6 bases from J, leaving 13 bases between. Germline CDR1 is SGHDT and CDR2 is YYEEEE. The CDR3 length is 13 residues. As DNA, the CDR3 is TGTGCCAGCAGCTCCGAACCACCAGTCGAGCAGTACTTC. Protein: CASSSEPPVEQYF. Variable domain in full (rest from reference TRBV5-6 and TRBJ2-7): DAGVTQSPTHLIKTRGQQVTLRCSPKSGHDTVSWYQQALGQGPQFIFQYYEEEERQRGNFPDRFSGHQFPNYSSELNVNALLLGDSALYLCASSSEPPVEQYFGPGTRLTVT.

The genes are TRBV7-9 and TRBJ2-3, with 8 bases that match TRBD2. With 1 base clipped from V and 0 bases from J, the junction kept 6 bases outside the gene matches. The CDR3 has 17 residues. Germline CDR1 and CDR2: SEHNR and FQNEAQ (reference sequence). CDR3 in DNA: TGTGCCAGCAGCTTAGATCGGGGGGGACCTAGCACAGATACGCAGTATTTT. Protein: CASSLDRGGPSTDTQYF. Full variable domain (outside the CDR3, taken from reference TRBV7-9 and TRBJ2-3): DTGVSQNPRHKITKRGQNVTFRCDPISEHNRLYWYRQTLGQGPEFLTYFQNEAQLEKSRLLSDRFSAERPKGSFSTLEIQRTEQGDSAMYLCASSLDRGGPSTDTQYFGPGTRLTVL.

The chain recombines TRBV7-8 with TRBJ1-2; TRBD1 might be the D (5 bases). CDR3 length equals 14 residues. The germline V gene encodes CDR1 SGHVS and CDR2 FQNEAQ. Trimming shortened V by 5 bases and J by 2 bases, and 12 bases separated the two germline ends. The CDR3: CASSQGRGNYGYTF. In nucleotides, the CDR3 is TGTGCCAGCAGCCAGGGACGGGGGAACTATGGCTACACCTTC.

The V call is TRBV6-5, the J call TRBJ2-4; D possibly corresponds to TRBD1 (6 bases). V was pared by 2 bases and J by 5 bases, with 10 bases between. This CDR3 has 14 residues. The germline CDR1 and CDR2 sequences are MNHEY and SVGAGI. CDR3 sequence reads: CASSYQQGQNIQYF. The CDR3 region has the DNA TGTGCCAGCAGTTACCAACAGGGCCAAAACATTCAGTACTTC.